This T cell receptor beta chain was documented in a study of blood T cell repertoires in COVID-19. Across the study: The United States, Italy and Spain were the sources of the acute and convalescent COVID-19 samples. Sources were T cells, B-cell-depleted T cells, or PBMCs; the material itself was cDNA or gDNA.

Under the authors' procedure: Reference gene primer amplification yielded estimated nucleated cell counts. Here immunoSEQ multiplex PCR was the method, and the copy in TCRdb shows in-frame clones only, minus some. V and J calls and clone size are given by that table; D and trimming were obtained from the DNA. The repertoire includes tens of thousands of clones, 75% to 90% of them detected once, and about 9.4% sits in the top ten. The CDR3 is 15 amino acids. Germline-derived CDR1 and CDR2 are KGHSH and LQKENI. V shed 4 bases and J shed 4 bases, with 17 bases lying between them. The source of this sequence is a man aged 80 or over with active COVID-19. Sequenced material: peripheral blood. This chain links TRBV18 with TRBJ2-7; tentative D call: TRBD1 (5 bases). The CDR3 here is CASSQGSMTVYEQYF. The CDR3 nucleotides read TGTGCCAGCTCACAAGGATCAATGACAGTGTACGAGCAGTACTTC.